The TCR beta chain under discussion was sequenced for a study of OX40 agonist ivuxolimab in advanced cancers. For the study at large: Every 2 weeks, ivuxolimab was infused into the patients intravenously at between 0.01 and 10 mg/kg.

Broader study findings: What antigens the expanded peripheral T cells recognized was never established. Dose levels from 0.1 to 3.0 mg/kg saw CD4+ and CD8+ blood T cells expand clonally by week 6.

The protocol was immunoSEQ multiplex PCR, while the TCRdb copy is restricted to in-frame clones and leaves out a portion. In the table there are about 88,000 clones, around 83% of which are singletons. Trimming removed 0 bases at V and 0 bases at J, with 10 bases between. The CDR3 consists of 15 residues. Germline V gives CDR1 SGHRS, CDR2 YFSETQ. As concerns this clone: The target antigen is unknown.

The source was CD4+ or CD8+ T cells sorted from blood, collected in a trial of the OX40 agonist ivuxolimab. V usage is TRBV5-1 and J usage is TRBJ2-7; D gene uncertain. This clonotype originated in an adult with an advanced solid tumor such as melanoma, head and neck, liver or kidney cancer. The CDR3 spells CASSLAVGYSYEQYF. For the CDR3, the DNA is TGCGCCAGCAGCTTGGCCGTGGGCTACTCCTACGAGCAGTACTTC. Full variable domain (outside the CDR3, taken from reference TRBV5-1 and TRBJ2-7): KAGVTQTPRYLIKTRGQQVTLSCSPISGHRSVSWYQQTPGQGLQFLFEYFSETQRNKGNFPGRFSGRQFSNSRSEMNVSTLELGDSALYLCASSLAVGYSYEQYFGPGTRLTVT.